Below, 4 T cell receptor beta chains from the same sample are listed, as sequenced in a study of vaccination and CD4 T cells after COVID-19. At the Johns Hopkins FTIC core, DNA taken from cultured CD4+ T cells was sequenced by way of the Oncomine TCR Beta short-read assay. Via MiXCR, TCRdb re-called the PCR reads, giving one row per CDR3 protein. Among 15,000 to 20,000 distinct CDR3 sequences listed, 60% to 70% were seen once. Treatment defined: approximately nine-day PBMC culture with coronavirus spike peptide pools or control peptides (ViraFEST assay). No antigen has been identified for these receptors. The sequencing input was CD4+ T cells from blood, cultured in vitro. The receptors derive from a human donor who had recovered from COVID-19.

The V gene is TRBV6-1, the J gene TRBJ1-2, with 8 positions matching TRBD1. In germline, CDR1 is MNHNS, CDR2 SASEGT. Trimming cost V 7 bases and J 8 bases; bases outside gene matches: 9. The CDR3 length is 13 residues. The chain's CDR3 is CASTRTGHGGYTF. In nucleotides, the CDR3 is TGTGCCAGCACCCGGACAGGGCATGGAGGCTACACCTTC.

Remarks on this clonotype: Relative to the germline gene, one junction end is altered; a read error may explain this. V and J are TRBV28 and TRBJ2-1; D uncertain. The CDR3 runs 13 residues. CDR1 and CDR2 from the germline V gene are MDHEN and SYDVKM. The CDR3 sequence is CASSYRSGLGLVF. The CDR3 DNA follows: TGTGCCAGCAGTTACCGATCAGGATTGGGTCTGGTCTTC.

This clonotype was recorded a few times. The chain is built from TRBV12-3 or TRBV12-4 and TRBJ1-3, with D possibly TRBD1 on 5 matching bases. The germline V and J ends were trimmed by 6 bases and 0 bases, with 9 bases remaining between them. The CDR3 consists of 14 residues. CDR3 bases: TGTGCCAGCAGGACTGACAGCTCTGGAAACACCATATATTTT. It is translated as CASRTDSSGNTIYF.

This clonotype was counted only a few times. The chain uses TRBV11-3 and TRBJ1-1, with D unclear. Germline V gene lookup returns CDR1 SGHNT and CDR2 YENEEA. Trimming shortened V by 0 bases and J by 0 bases, and 5 bases separated the two germline ends. The CDR3 contains 14 residues. The CDR3: CASSLDRMNTEAFF. The CDR3 DNA follows: TGTGCCAGCAGCTTAGATCGGATGAACACTGAAGCTTTCTTT.